The 11 T cell receptor beta chains below all came from one sample that was sequenced in a study of cytomegalovirus exposure and HLA in healthy donors. The assay was immunoSEQ multiplex PCR, and TCRdb's table has in-frame clones only and misses some. Of 55,000 to 70,000 clones listed, just under 95% were seen once; the top ten hold about 2.1%. Sequencing input: PBMCs. These receptors all come from a young man in good health and CMV-seronegative.

The V and J genes are TRBV29-1 and TRBJ2-2; no clear D gene. Trimming left V 3 bases short and J 0 bases short, with 5 bases between. Germline loops: CDR1 SQVTM, CDR2 ANQGSEA. The CDR3 is made up of 13 amino acids. CDR3 DNA sequence: TGCAGCGTTGATATCCCGAACACCGGGGAGCTGTTTTTT. This gives the protein CSVDIPNTGELFF.

Turning to this clone: A read error may produce the germline difference seen at one junction end. The J gene is TRBJ1-1, the V gene TRBV28; 12 nucleotides align to TRBD1. Germline assignment: CDR1 MDHEN and CDR2 SYDVKM. There are 17 residues in the CDR3. In DNA form, the CDR3 reads TGTGCCAGCAGCTTATGGGACAGGGGGCAGGGGAACACTGAAGCTTTCTTT. Its protein product is CASSLWDRGQGNTEAFF.

With regard to this clone: Other DNA sequences within the sample encode an identical CDR3. The chain links TRBV28 to TRBJ1-5; D call uncertain. The CDR3 contains 11 residues. V shed 4 bases and J shed 6 bases, with 4 bases lying between them. Germline CDR1 MDHEN, CDR2 SYDVKM. CDR3 sequence (DNA): TGTGCCAGCAGTTCGGGTCAGCCCCAGCATTTT. It yields the protein CASSSGQPQHF.

This rearrangement joins TRBV29-1 to TRBJ1-1; no clear D gene. The germline gives CDR1 SQVTM, CDR2 ANQGSEA. The CDR3 covers 13 residues. V lost 5 bases, J lost 1 base, and 11 bases lay in between. CDR3 amino acids: CSVKTLENTEAFF. In nucleotides, the CDR3 is TGCAGCGTTAAGACACTCGAGAACACTGAAGCTTTCTTT. Full variable domain (missing parts from reference TRBV29-1 and TRBJ1-1): SAVISQKPSRDICQRGTSLTIQCQVDSQVTMMFWYRQQPGQSLTLIATANQGSEATYESGFVIDKFPISRPNLTFSTLTVSNMSPEDSSIYLCSVKTLENTEAFFGQGTRLTVV.

The chain links TRBV27 to TRBJ1-1; the D gene is possibly TRBD1 (5 bases). Germline values: CDR1 MNHEY, CDR2 SMNVEV (reference sequence). The V end lost 5 bases, the J end lost 1 base, and 11 bases lay between the germline ends. The CDR3 sequence is 14 residues long. The CDR3 loop reads CASSIQGKNTEAFF. CDR3 in DNA: TGTGCCAGCAGTATCCAGGGTAAGAACACTGAAGCTTTCTTT.

V is TRBV11-3 and J is TRBJ2-7, with 9 bases that match TRBD2. This CDR3 comprises 16 residues. Germline V gene sequence: CDR1 SGHNT, CDR2 YENEEA. Trimming cost V 0 bases and J 3 bases; bases outside gene matches: 6. The CDR3 is CASSLDRGSGSYEQYF. In DNA form, the CDR3 reads TGTGCCAGCAGCTTAGATCGGGGTAGCGGGAGCTACGAGCAGTACTTC.

V is TRBV5-1 and J is TRBJ1-1, with 7 bases matching TRBD1. CDR3 size: 16 residues. CDR1 and CDR2 from the germline V gene are SGHRS and YFSETQ. V was pared by 1 base and J by 1 base, with 7 bases of the junction left unmatched. CDR3 nucleotide sequence: TGCGCCAGCAGCTTGACAGGGGTCCAGAGGAACACTGAAGCTTTCTTT. The encoded protein is CASSLTGVQRNTEAFF.

The V and J genes are TRBV19 and TRBJ1-2, with 9 bases identical to TRBD1. The ends lost 4 bases at V and 7 bases at J; junction bases unmatched: 7. Germline CDR1 reads LNHDA; CDR2 reads SQIVND (reference sequence). The CDR3 is made up of 14 amino acids. This CDR3 is CASSNRGLKSGYTF. As DNA, the CDR3 is TGTGCCAGTAGTAACAGGGGGCTTAAGTCTGGCTACACCTTC.

The rearrangement uses TRBV6-5 and TRBJ2-5, with TRBD1 matching 7 bases. The J segment lost 2 bases and the V segment lost 6 bases, leaving 9 bases of the junction unmatched. Germline CDR1 reads MNHEY; CDR2 reads SVGAGI. The CDR3 sequence is 15 residues long. The CDR3 DNA is TGTGCCAGCAGGACAGGGCTGGGGTTTCAAGAGACCCAGTACTTC. This encodes CASRTGLGFQETQYF.

The CDR3 region is CASSTEAEQFF. The CDR3 bases are TGTGCCAGCAGCACCGAGGCTGAGCAGTTCTTC. The chain carries TRBV5-6 and TRBJ2-1; D is ambiguous. V was shortened by 4 bases and J by 9 bases, with 8 bases between the two germline ends. The CDR3 totals 11 residues. Germline CDR1 reads SGHDT; CDR2 reads YYEEEE.

V and J are TRBV28 and TRBJ1-1; 8 nucleotides line up with TRBD1. Unmatched junction bases numbered 9, after V lost 6 bases and J lost 0 bases. The germline V gene encodes CDR1 MDHEN and CDR2 SYDVKM. The CDR3 totals 16 residues. The CDR3 region has the DNA TGTGCCAGCAGCCTGACAGGGGTGGGGGTGAACACTGAAGCTTTCTTT. The encoded protein is CASSLTGVGVNTEAFF.